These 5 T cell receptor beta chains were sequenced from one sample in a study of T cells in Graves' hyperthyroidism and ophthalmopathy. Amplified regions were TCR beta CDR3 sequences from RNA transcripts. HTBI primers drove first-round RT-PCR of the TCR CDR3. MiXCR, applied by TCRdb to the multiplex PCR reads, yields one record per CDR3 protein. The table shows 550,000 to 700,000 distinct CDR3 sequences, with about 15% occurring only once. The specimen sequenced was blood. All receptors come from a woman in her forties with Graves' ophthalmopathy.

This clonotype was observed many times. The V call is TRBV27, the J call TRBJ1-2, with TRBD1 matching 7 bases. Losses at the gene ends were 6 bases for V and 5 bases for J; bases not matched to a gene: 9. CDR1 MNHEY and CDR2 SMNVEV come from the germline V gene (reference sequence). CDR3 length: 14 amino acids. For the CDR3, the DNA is TGTGCCAGCAGACCGGGACAGCCCCTTTATGGCTACACCTTC. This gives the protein CASRPGQPLYGYTF.

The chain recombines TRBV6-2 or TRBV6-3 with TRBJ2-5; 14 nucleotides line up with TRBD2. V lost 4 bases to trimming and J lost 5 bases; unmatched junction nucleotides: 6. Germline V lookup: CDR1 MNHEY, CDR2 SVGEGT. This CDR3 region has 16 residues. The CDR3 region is CASSSGLAGGLETQYF. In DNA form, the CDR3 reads TGTGCCAGCAGTTCCGGACTAGCGGGAGGATTGGAGACCCAGTACTTC.

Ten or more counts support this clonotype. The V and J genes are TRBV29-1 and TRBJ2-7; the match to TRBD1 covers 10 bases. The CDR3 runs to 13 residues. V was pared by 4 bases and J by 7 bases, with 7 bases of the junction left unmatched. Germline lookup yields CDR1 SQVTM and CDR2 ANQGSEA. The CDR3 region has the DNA TGCAGCGTTGTGAGGACAGGGGGAAGGGAGCAGTACTTC. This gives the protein CSVVRTGGREQYF.

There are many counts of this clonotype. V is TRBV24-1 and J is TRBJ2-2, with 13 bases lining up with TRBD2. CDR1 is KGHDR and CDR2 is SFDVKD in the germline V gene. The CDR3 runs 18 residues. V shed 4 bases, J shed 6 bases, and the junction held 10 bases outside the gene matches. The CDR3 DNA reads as TGTGCCACCAGTGAGCCGGGACTAGCGGGATTAACGGCCGGGGAGCTGTTTTTT. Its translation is CATSEPGLAGLTAGELFF.

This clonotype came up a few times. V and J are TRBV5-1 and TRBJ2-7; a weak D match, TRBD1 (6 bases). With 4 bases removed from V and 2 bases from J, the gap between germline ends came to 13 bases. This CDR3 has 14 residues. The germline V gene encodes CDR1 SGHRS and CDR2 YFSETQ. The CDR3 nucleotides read TGCGCCAGCAGCGTTCCGGGACACACCTACGAGCAGTACTTC. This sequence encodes CASSVPGHTYEQYF.